This TCR beta chain came from a study of T cells in Graves' hyperthyroidism and ophthalmopathy. It was RNA transcripts that yielded the amplified TCR beta CDR3 regions. HTBI primers drove first-round RT-PCR of the TCR CDR3. TCRdb reprocessed the multiplex PCR reads via MiXCR and lists one record per CDR3 protein. The table shows a few hundred thousand distinct CDR3 sequences, with about an eighth occurring only once. This clonotype occurred many times. V lost 5 bases, J lost 6 bases, and 11 bases lay in between. CDR3 size: 13 residues. The V call is TRBV12-3 or TRBV12-4, the J call TRBJ1-5, with unresolved D. Sequencing used blood. The TCR comes from a woman in her late teens or twenties with Graves' hyperthyroidism. The CDR3 is CASSPNDPQPQHF. The CDR3 DNA is TGTGCCAGCAGTCCAAACGATCCTCAGCCCCAGCATTTT.